The entry below gives a single T cell receptor (beta chain) sequence along with its context. These data are taken from a study of blood T cell repertoires in COVID-19. Study-wide context: The United States, Italy and Spain supplied acute and convalescent COVID-19 samples.

This table comes from immunoSEQ multiplex PCR, and its TCRdb copy is limited to in-frame clones, with some not included. Of fewer than 400,000 clones detected, 83% appear once; the ten largest clones hold under 3%. V lost 10 bases to trimming and J lost 5 bases; unmatched junction nucleotides: 10. The germline V gene has CDR1 SNHLY and CDR2 FYNNEI. The CDR3 consists of 13 residues. The clonotype comes from a man between 25 and 39 years old with active or convalescent COVID-19. The sequenced sample consisted of peripheral blood. The chain carries TRBV2 and TRBJ1-2; TRBD1 matches 7 bases. The CDR3 spells CATLPDRAYGYTF. CDR3 DNA: TGTGCCACCCTCCCCGACAGGGCTTATGGCTACACCTTC. The variable domain in full, with the rest retrieved from reference TRBV2 and TRBJ1-2, is EPEVTQTPSHQVTQMGQEVILRCVPISNHLYFYWYRQILGQKVEFLVSFYNNEISEKSEIFDDQFSVERPDGSNFTLKIRSTKLEDSAMYFCATLPDRAYGYTFGSGTRLTVV.